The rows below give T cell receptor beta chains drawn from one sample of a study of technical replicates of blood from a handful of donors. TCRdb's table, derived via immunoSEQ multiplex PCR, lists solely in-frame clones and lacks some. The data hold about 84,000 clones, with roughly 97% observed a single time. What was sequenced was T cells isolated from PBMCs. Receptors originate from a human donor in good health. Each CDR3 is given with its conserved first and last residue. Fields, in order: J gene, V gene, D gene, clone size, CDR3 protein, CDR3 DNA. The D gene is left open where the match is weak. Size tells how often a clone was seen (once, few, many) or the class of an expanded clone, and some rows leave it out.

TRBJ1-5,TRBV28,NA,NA,CASRIDTGSSYSNQPQHF,TGTGCCAGCAGGATCGACACGGGGTCCTCCTATAGCAATCAGCCCCAGCATTTT
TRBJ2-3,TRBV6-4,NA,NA,CASSDSSVTDTQYF,TGTGCCAGCAGTGATTCGTCAGTTACAGATACGCAGTATTTT
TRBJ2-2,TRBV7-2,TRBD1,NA,CASSRDSTGELFF,TGTGCCAGCAGCCGGGACAGCACCGGGGAGCTGTTTTTT
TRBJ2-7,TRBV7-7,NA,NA,CASSSDRTSEQYF,TGTGCCAGCAGCTCCGACAGGACCTCCGAGCAGTACTTC
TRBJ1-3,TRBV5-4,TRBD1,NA,CASSPSRGLGNTIYF,TGTGCCAGCAGCCCATCCAGGGGGCTTGGAAACACCATATATTTT
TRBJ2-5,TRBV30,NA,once,CAWSLGLPQETQYF,TGTGCCTGGAGCTTGGGACTGCCCCAAGAGACCCAGTACTTC
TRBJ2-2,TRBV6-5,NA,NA,CASRRTGSPGELFF,TGTGCCAGCAGGAGAACAGGGAGTCCCGGGGAGCTGTTTTTT
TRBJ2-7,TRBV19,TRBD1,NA,CASSIGDSTQSQYF,TGTGCCAGTAGTATCGGGGACAGCACCCAAAGCCAGTACTTC
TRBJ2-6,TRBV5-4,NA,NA,CASSFAGANVLTF,TGTGCCAGCAGTTTCGCTGGGGCCAACGTCCTGACTTTC
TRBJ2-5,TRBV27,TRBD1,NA,CASSSQGATEETQYF,TGTGCCAGCAGTTCTCAGGGGGCCACGGAAGAGACCCAGTACTTC
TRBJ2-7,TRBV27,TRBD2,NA,CASSKEREALYEQYF,TGTGCCAGCAGTAAGGAGCGGGAGGCCCTCTACGAGCAGTACTTC
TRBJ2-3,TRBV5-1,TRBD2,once,CASSLDSAGGSTDTQYF,TGCGCCAGCAGCTTGGATTCCGCGGGGGGAAGCACAGATACGCAGTATTTT
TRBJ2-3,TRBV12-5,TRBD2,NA,CASGLATGGYTDTQYF,TGTGCTAGTGGTTTAGCGACGGGGGGGTACACAGATACGCAGTATTTT
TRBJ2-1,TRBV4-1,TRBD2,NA,CASSQDQAGEAFLSSYNEQFF,TGCGCCAGCAGCCAAGATCAAGCGGGAGAGGCGTTTTTGAGCTCCTACAATGAGCAGTTCTTC
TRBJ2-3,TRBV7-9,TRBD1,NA,CASSLGGTGSTDTQYF,TGTGCCAGCAGCTTAGGGGGGACAGGGAGCACAGATACGCAGTATTTT
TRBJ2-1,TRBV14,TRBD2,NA,CASSQLGLAANEQFF,TGTGCCAGCAGCCAACTGGGACTAGCGGCCAATGAGCAGTTCTTC
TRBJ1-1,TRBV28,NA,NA,CASSLWARALTEAFF,TGTGCCAGCAGTTTATGGGCGAGGGCGCTCACTGAAGCTTTCTTT
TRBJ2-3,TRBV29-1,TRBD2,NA,CSVEGIGGTDTQYF,TGCAGCGTAGAAGGGATCGGGGGGACAGATACGCAGTATTTT
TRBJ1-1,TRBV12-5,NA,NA,CASGAGVLNTEAFF,TGTGCTAGTGGCGCAGGGGTTCTGAACACTGAAGCTTTCTTT
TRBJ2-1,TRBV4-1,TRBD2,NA,CASSQALAGQNEQFF,TGCGCCAGCAGCCAAGCACTAGCGGGACAAAATGAGCAGTTCTTC
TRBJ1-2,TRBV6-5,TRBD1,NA,CASTYGQGLYGYTF,TGTGCCAGCACCTATGGACAGGGTCTGTATGGCTACACCTTC
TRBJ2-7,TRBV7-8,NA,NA,CATKQAGSYEQYF,TGTGCCACCAAGCAGGCGGGCTCCTACGAGCAGTACTTC
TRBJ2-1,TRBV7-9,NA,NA,CASSLKGLNYNEQFF,TGTGCCAGCAGCTTAAAGGGACTGAACTACAATGAGCAGTTCTTC
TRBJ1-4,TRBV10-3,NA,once,CAIRDSRANEKLFF,TGTGCCATCAGGGACAGCAGAGCTAATGAAAAACTGTTTTTT
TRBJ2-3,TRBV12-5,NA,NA,CASGTSRDATDTQYF,TGTGCTAGTGGAACTAGTCGAGATGCCACAGATACGCAGTATTTT
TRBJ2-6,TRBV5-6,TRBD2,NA,CASSLGGRLSGANVLTF,TGTGCCAGCAGCTTGGGCGGGAGACTATCTGGGGCCAACGTCCTGACTTTC
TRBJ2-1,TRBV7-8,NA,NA,CASSLGGSYNEQFF,TGTGCCAGCAGCTTAGGAGGGTCCTACAATGAGCAGTTCTTC
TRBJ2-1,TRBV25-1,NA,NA,CASRSSVPYNEQFF,TGTGCCAGCAGATCTTCAGTCCCCTACAATGAGCAGTTCTTC
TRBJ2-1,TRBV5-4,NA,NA,CASSPWSPSAGHNEQFF,TGTGCCAGCAGCCCCTGGTCCCCTAGCGCGGGCCACAATGAGCAGTTCTTC
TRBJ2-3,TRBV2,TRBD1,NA,CASRETGLALSRGEYF,TGTGCCAGCAGGGAGACAGGGCTCGCCCTCTCCCGAGGAGAGTATTTT
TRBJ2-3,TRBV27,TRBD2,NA,CASRLAGGLDTQYF,TGTGCCAGCAGGTTAGCGGGAGGGTTGGATACGCAGTATTTT
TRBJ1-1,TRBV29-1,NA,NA,CSVEQGDTEAFF,TGCAGCGTTGAACAAGGGGACACTGAAGCTTTCTTT
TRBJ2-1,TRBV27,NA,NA,CASSLTVSSYNEQFF,TGTGCCAGCAGTTTAACTGTAAGCTCCTACAATGAGCAGTTCTTC
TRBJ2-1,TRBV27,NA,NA,CASSLSPLSGEQFF,TGTGCCAGCAGTTTATCCCCCCTCTCAGGGGAGCAGTTCTTC
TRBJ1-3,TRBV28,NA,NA,CASSFLFQGGNTIYF,TGTGCCAGCAGTTTCTTGTTCCAGGGAGGAAACACCATATATTTT
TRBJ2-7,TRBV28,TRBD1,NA,CASGTGGYEQYF,TGTGCCAGCGGAACAGGGGGCTACGAGCAGTACTTC
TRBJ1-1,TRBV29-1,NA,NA,CSALQGIVSEAFF,TGCAGTGCCCTACAGGGAATCGTCTCTGAAGCTTTCTTT
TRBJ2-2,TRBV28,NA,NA,CASRWGQTTGELFF,TGTGCCAGCCGCTGGGGGCAGACCACCGGGGAGCTGTTTTTT
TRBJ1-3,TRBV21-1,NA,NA,CASSKRGRSGNTIYF,TGTGCCAGCAGCAAAAGGGGGCGTTCTGGAAACACCATATATTTT
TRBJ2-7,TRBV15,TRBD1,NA,CATSDRDRASYEQYF,TGTGCCACCAGCGACCGGGACAGGGCCTCCTACGAGCAGTACTTC